The rows below give T cell receptor beta chains drawn from one sample of a study of T cell changes during pregnancy in multiple sclerosis. Here immunoSEQ multiplex PCR was the method, and the copy in TCRdb shows in-frame clones only, minus some. The data show 40,000 to 60,000 clones, around nine tenths seen once. Sequencing was performed on CD4+ T cells from peripheral blood mononuclear cells, taken in the third trimester of pregnancy. These TCRs come from a female donor with multiple sclerosis, enrolled in a pregnancy study. The CDR3 runs from the conserved cysteine through the conserved F or W. D genes are given only for firm matches. Clone size is not always given. Where it is, it says once, few, many or a class for expanded clones.

abundance	len	d_gene	v_gene	j_gene	CDR3nt	CDR3aa
-	16	-	TRBV21-1	TRBJ1-6	TGTGCCAGCAGCAAAAACGCCGACAATGCAGATTCACCCCTCCACTTT	CASSKNADNADSPLHF
once	11	-	TRBV6-1	TRBJ1-3	TGTGCCAGCAGTGAACTAAACACCATATATTTT	CASSELNTIYF
-	15	TRBD1	TRBV7-9	TRBJ2-3	TGTGCCAGCAGTCCGGAGGGACAGGGCACAGATACGCAGTATTTT	CASSPEGQGTDTQYF
few	13	-	TRBV5-1	TRBJ1-1	TGCGCCAGCAGCTTGACAGCGAACACTGAAGCTTTCTTT	CASSLTANTEAFF
-	12	-	TRBV19	TRBJ1-2	TGTGCCAGTAGTATGACGGGTTATGGCTACACCTTC	CASSMTGYGYTF
-	14	-	TRBV27	TRBJ2-2	TGTGCCAGCAGACCCGGACAGAACACCGGGGAGCTGTTTTTT	CASRPGQNTGELFF
-	13	-	TRBV11-2	TRBJ1-1	TGTGCCAGCAGCTTAGATCAGGGGACTGAAGCTTTCTTT	CASSLDQGTEAFF
-	14	-	TRBV5-4	TRBJ2-3	TGTGCCAGCAGCTTGGGCGGGGTACGGGATACGCAGTATTTT	CASSLGGVRDTQYF
-	18	-	TRBV28	TRBJ1-4	TGTGCCAGCAGTTCTATCAGGAGAATGTATAGGGGGAATGAAAAACTGTTTTTT	CASSSIRRMYRGNEKLFF
-	15	-	TRBV5-1	TRBJ2-3	TGCGCCAGCAGCTTGGCAGGTGCTAGCACAGATACGCAGTATTTT	CASSLAGASTDTQYF
-	11	-	TRBV6-5	TRBJ2-5	TGTGCCAGCAGGTCAGGAGAGACCCAGTACTTC	CASRSGETQYF
-	15	-	TRBV4-1	TRBJ1-3	TGCGCCAGCAGCCAAGATCCCAGCTCTGGAAACACCATATATTTT	CASSQDPSSGNTIYF
-	17	TRBD1	TRBV10-3	TRBJ2-6	TGTGCCTCGTCGGGGGACAGGGGTGGTTCTGGGGCCAACGTCCTGACTTTC	CASSGDRGGSGANVLTF
-	14	-	TRBV27	TRBJ1-2	TGTGCCAGCCGACCACAGGGAAGGGATCGTGGCTACACCTTC	CASRPQGRDRGYTF
-	13	-	TRBV27	TRBJ1-3	TGTGCCAGCAGTGAAGGCAGGGGAAACACCATATATTTT	CASSEGRGNTIYF
once	14	TRBD1	TRBV5-1	TRBJ1-1	TGCGCCAGCAGCGGGACAGAGTTGAACACTGAAGCTTTCTTT	CASSGTELNTEAFF
once	20	TRBD2	TRBV5-1	TRBJ2-2	TGCGCCAGCAGCCCGTTAGCGGGGGGTCTCATGGGATTGAACACCGGGGAGCTGTTTTTT	CASSPLAGGLMGLNTGELFF
-	15	TRBD1	TRBV9	TRBJ2-7	TGTGCCAGCAGTCCTACCGGGACAGGGATCTACGAGCAGTACTTC	CASSPTGTGIYEQYF
once	11	-	TRBV5-6	TRBJ1-1	TGTGCCAGCAGCTTTGGCGGTTCAGCTTTCTTT	CASSFGGSAFF
few	15	-	TRBV7-2	TRBJ1-2	TGTGCCAGCAGTTCAAGTCCGGGGTCGTTATATGGCTACACCTTC	CASSSSPGSLYGYTF
-	15	-	TRBV4-1	TRBJ1-3	TGCGCCAGCAGCCAAGGGACAGTGGCTGGAAACACCATATATTTT	CASSQGTVAGNTIYF
-	14	-	TRBV7-9	TRBJ1-1	TGTGCCAGCAGCCCAACAGGGTGGGACACTGAAGCTTTCTTT	CASSPTGWDTEAFF
-	13	-	TRBV6-5	TRBJ1-2	TGTGCCAGCAGTCCTCAGGTCGGATATGGCTACACCTTC	CASSPQVGYGYTF
-	16	-	TRBV15	TRBJ2-3	TGTGCCACCAGCAGGGACCCAGGGTGGTTCACAGATACGCAGTATTTT	CATSRDPGWFTDTQYF
-	16	-	TRBV5-5	TRBJ1-5	TGTGCCAGCAGCACCGGGACATCGAGGGGCAATCAGCCCCAGCATTTT	CASSTGTSRGNQPQHF
-	14	TRBD2	TRBV4-1	TRBJ2-1	TGCGCCAGCAGCCAAGGATGGCCGGGGGGTGAGCAGTTCTTC	CASSQGWPGGEQFF
-	12	TRBD1	TRBV5-4	TRBJ1-1	TGTGCAACACAGGGGATGAACACTGAAGCTTTCTTT	CATQGMNTEAFF
-	15	-	TRBV5-5	TRBJ1-1	TGTGCCAGCAGCTTGGGGCACGTGGGAGGCACTGAAGCTTTCTTT	CASSLGHVGGTEAFF